These 12 T cell receptor beta chains originate from one sample sequenced in a study of blood T cells in healthy people across ages. A J-beta primer mix and a sample-barcoded 5' primer were used in a second PCR of roughly 6 to 12 cycles. MiXCR, applied by TCRdb to the 5' RACE reads, yields one record per CDR3 protein. Among 450,000 to 650,000 distinct CDR3 sequences, 24% were seen once, and the ten largest hold roughly 9%. This same sample was also taken into another study, of T cells of mothers and their children.

Sequencing was carried out using blood. The source of these receptors is a boy younger than 18 in good health.

Concerning this clonotype: Because the CDR3 is missing its conserved closing phenylalanine or tryptophan, this is likely a read error. CDR3 in DNA: TGCAGTGCTAGGAGTCGAGGGAGTCACTCACCCCTCCACCTT. It specifies CSARSRGSHSPLHL. The chain couples TRBV20-1 to TRBJ1-6, with D uncertain. This CDR3 has 14 amino acids. In germline, CDR1 is DFQATT, CDR2 SNEGSKA (reference sequence). Trimming removed 3 bases at V and 10 bases at J, with 16 bases between.

This clonotype showed up just a few times. V usage is TRBV20-1 and J usage is TRBJ2-5; TRBD1 aligns across 9 bases. The V gene's germline CDR1 is DFQATT and CDR2 SNEGSKA (reference sequence). CDR3 length: 13 residues. Trimming cost V 3 bases and J 4 bases; bases outside gene matches: 3. CDR3 DNA: TGCAGTGCTAGGAGACAGGGGGGAGAGACCCAGTACTTC. Residues: CSARRQGGETQYF.

The chain carries TRBV6-6 and TRBJ2-1, with TRBD2 identical over 8 bases. The J call may be mistaken, given a closer DNA end match to TRBJ2-7. Germline-derived CDR1 and CDR2 are MNHNY and SVGAGI (reference sequence). The CDR3 loop spans 14 amino acids. The CDR3 nucleotides are TGTGCCAGCAGTTACTCGGAGACTAGCGACGAGCAGTACTTC. Translating it yields CASSYSETSDEQYF.

This clonotype came up many times. The chain recombines TRBV6-5 with TRBJ1-4, with D hard to call. Trimming took 7 bases from V and 8 from J, leaving 11 bases between them. Germline lookup yields CDR1 MNHEY and CDR2 SVGAGI. This CDR3 region has 12 residues. This CDR3 is CASKGTTEKLFF. CDR3 DNA: TGTGCCAGCAAAGGTACCACCGAAAAACTGTTTTTT.

This chain joins TRBV5-1 and TRBJ2-2; perhaps D is TRBD1 or TRBD2 (5 bases each). CDR1 and CDR2 (germline): SGHRS, YFSETQ. The CDR3 length is 15 residues. V was pared by 4 bases and J by 4 bases, with 14 bases between. The DNA for the CDR3 is TGCGCCAGCAGCCTGCCGGGGCAGCGCACCGGGGAGCTGTTTTTT. Residues: CASSLPGQRTGELFF.

This clonotype was observed a few times. The chain uses TRBV29-1 and TRBJ1-2; 8 nucleotides match TRBD1. Germline V gene lookup returns CDR1 SQVTM and CDR2 ANQGSEA. This CDR3 comprises 13 residues. The junction had 5 bases not matched to a gene; V was cut back by 5 bases and J by 3 bases. The CDR3 DNA reads TGCAGCGTTCCACAGGGGGTTGACTATGGCTACACCTTC. Translated, it gives CSVPQGVDYGYTF.

This sequence joins TRBV21-1 and TRBJ2-1; TRBD1 is taken as the D call from the table, unchecked against the DNA. TRBV21-1 is classified as a pseudogene. There are 16 residues in the CDR3. DNA of the CDR3: TGTGCCAGCAGCAAAGACAGGGGCAGGGCCCACAATGAGCAGTTCTTC. Amino acids: CASSKDRGRAHNEQFF.

In its sample, this clonotype was seen a few times. J is TRBJ2-5 and V is TRBV12-3 or TRBV12-4; D perhaps matches TRBD2 (6 bases). The CDR3 is 15 amino acids. V was pared by 3 bases and J by 2 bases, with 13 bases between. CDR3 region: CASSFGRGWQETQYF. The CDR3 DNA follows: TGTGCCAGCAGTTTTGGACGGGGGTGGCAAGAGACCCAGTACTTC.

This clonotype has just a few counts. This chain uses TRBV27 with TRBJ1-1, with D tentatively TRBD1 (5 bases). The CDR3 totals 14 residues. V gave up 3 bases and J gave up 4 bases, with 12 bases separating them. CDR1 is MNHEY, CDR2 SMNVEV, per germline (reference sequence). The CDR3 coding sequence is TGTGCCAGCAGTTTTGCCAGGGCCGCCACTGAAGCTTTCTTT. This encodes CASSFARAATEAFF.

Comment on this clonotype: As the CDR3 is not closed by the conserved phenylalanine or tryptophan, this likely results from a read error. The V and J genes are TRBV29-1 and TRBJ1-2; D ambiguous. The germline V gene encodes CDR1 SQVTM and CDR2 ANQGSEA. The CDR3 is made up of 11 amino acids. Trimming removed 5 bases at V and 2 bases at J, with 6 bases between. CDR3 in DNA: TGCAGCGTTTCTGAAAACTATGGCTACACCCTC. This codes for CSVSENYGYTL.

The chain has TRBV6-5 and TRBJ2-5; 11 nucleotides match TRBD2. The CDR3 has 17 residues. V lost 2 bases, J lost 4 bases, and 9 bases stayed unmatched. Looked up from germline, CDR1 is MNHEY and CDR2 is SVGAGI. The DNA for the CDR3 is TGTGCCAGCAGTTACACGGGTAGCGGGGGGGCGCGAGAGACCCAGTACTTC. Translation: CASSYTGSGGARETQYF.

This clonotype was picked up one time. The rearrangement links TRBV20-1 to TRBJ2-2; 12 bases map to TRBD2. There are 15 residues in the CDR3. Germline CDR1 is DFQATT and CDR2 is SNEGSKA (reference sequence). V dropped 7 bases and J dropped 4; count of bases not matched to a gene: 7. CDR3 bases: TGCAGTGTTACTTCGGGACTAGCGGGCACCGGGGAGCTGTTTTTT. Translation: CSVTSGLAGTGELFF.